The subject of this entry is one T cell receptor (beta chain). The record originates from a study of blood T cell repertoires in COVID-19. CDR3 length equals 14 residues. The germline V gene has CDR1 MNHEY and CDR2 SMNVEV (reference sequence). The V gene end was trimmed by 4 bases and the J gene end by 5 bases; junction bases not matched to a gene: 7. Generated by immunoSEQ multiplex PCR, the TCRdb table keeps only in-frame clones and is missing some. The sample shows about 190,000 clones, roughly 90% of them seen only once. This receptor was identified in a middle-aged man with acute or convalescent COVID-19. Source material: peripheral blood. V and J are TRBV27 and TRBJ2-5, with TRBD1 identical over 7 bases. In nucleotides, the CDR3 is TGTGCCAGCAGTTCCCTGGGACAGTTGGAGACCCAGTACTTC. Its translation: CASSSLGQLETQYF.